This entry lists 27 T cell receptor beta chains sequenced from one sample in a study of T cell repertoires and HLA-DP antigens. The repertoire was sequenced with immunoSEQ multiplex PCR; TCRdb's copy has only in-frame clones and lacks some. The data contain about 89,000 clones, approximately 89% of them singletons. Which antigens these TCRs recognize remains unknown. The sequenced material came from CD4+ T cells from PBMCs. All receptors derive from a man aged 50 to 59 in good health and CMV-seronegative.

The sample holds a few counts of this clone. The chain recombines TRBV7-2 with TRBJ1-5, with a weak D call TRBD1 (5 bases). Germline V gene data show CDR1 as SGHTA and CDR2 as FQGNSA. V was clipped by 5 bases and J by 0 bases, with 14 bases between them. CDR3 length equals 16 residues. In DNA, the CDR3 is TGTGCCAGCAGCGGGGGTTGGGGAAATAGCAATCAGCCCCAGCATTTT. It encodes CASSGGWGNSNQPQHF.

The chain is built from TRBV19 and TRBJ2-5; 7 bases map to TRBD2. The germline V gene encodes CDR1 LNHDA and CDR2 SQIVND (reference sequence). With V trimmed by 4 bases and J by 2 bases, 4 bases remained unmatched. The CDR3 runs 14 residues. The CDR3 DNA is TGTGCCAGTAGTAGGTCTAGCGGTCAAGAGACCCAGTACTTC. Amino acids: CASSRSSGQETQYF.

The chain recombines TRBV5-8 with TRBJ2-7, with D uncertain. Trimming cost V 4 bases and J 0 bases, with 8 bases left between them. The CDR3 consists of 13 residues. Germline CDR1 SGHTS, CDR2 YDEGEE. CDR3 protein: CASSRRSSYEQYF. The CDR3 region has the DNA TGTGCCAGCAGCCGCAGGAGCTCCTACGAGCAGTACTTC.

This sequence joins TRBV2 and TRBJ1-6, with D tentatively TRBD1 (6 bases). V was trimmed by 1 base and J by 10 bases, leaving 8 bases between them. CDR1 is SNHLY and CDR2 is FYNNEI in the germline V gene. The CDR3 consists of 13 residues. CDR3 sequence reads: CASSEGRGSPLHF. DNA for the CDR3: TGTGCCAGCAGTGAAGGCAGGGGATCACCCCTCCACTTT.

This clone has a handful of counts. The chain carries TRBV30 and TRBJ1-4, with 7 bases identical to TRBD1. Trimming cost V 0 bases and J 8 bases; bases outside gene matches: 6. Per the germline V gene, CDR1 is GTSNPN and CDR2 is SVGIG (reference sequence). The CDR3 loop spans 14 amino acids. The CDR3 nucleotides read TGTGCCTGGAGTGTCACAGGGGTACGGGAAAAACTGTTTTTT. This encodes CAWSVTGVREKLFF.

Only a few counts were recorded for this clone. DNA of the CDR3: TGTGCCAGCAGCCCTCGGAGCGGGAGGCTGTACGAGCAGTACTTC. Its translation: CASSPRSGRLYEQYF. The chain joins TRBV9 to TRBJ2-7, with 9 bases matching TRBD2. The CDR3 consists of 15 residues. CDR1 and CDR2 from the germline V gene are SGDLS and YYNGEE. Germline trimming cut 4 bases from V and 4 bases from J; bases unmatched to any gene: 9.

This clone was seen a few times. CDR3 in DNA: TGTGCCTGGAGTGTACCGGGGAGCACTGAAGCTTTCTTT. This sequence encodes CAWSVPGSTEAFF. The J gene is TRBJ1-1, the V gene TRBV30; D call uncertain. CDR3 size: 13 residues. V lost 0 bases and J 4 bases, leaving 9 bases between the germline ends. Germline V gene sequence: CDR1 GTSNPN, CDR2 SVGIG (reference sequence).

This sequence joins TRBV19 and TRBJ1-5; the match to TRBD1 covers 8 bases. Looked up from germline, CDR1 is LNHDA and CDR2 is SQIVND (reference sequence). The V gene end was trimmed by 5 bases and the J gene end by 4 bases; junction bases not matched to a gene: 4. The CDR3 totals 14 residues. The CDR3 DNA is TGTGCCAGTAGTGTCGACAGGGGTAATCAGCCCCAGCATTTT. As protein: CASSVDRGNQPQHF.

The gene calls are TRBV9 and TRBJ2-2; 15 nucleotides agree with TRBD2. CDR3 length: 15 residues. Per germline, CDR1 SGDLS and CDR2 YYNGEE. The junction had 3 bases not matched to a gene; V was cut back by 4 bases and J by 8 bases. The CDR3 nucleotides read TGTGCCAGCAGCACCGGACTAGCGGGAGGGGGGGAGCTGTTTTTT. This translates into CASSTGLAGGGELFF.

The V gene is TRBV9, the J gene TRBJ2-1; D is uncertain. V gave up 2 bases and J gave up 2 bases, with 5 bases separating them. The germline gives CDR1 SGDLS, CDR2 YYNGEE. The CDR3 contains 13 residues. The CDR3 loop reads CASSVSTYNEQFF. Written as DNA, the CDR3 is TGTGCCAGCAGCGTTTCAACCTACAATGAGCAGTTCTTC.

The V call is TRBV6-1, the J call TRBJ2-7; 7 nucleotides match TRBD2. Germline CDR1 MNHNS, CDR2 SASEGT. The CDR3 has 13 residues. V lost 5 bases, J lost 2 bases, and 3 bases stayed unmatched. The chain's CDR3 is CASSKLATYEQYF. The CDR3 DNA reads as TGTGCCAGCAGTAAACTAGCGACCTACGAGCAGTACTTC.

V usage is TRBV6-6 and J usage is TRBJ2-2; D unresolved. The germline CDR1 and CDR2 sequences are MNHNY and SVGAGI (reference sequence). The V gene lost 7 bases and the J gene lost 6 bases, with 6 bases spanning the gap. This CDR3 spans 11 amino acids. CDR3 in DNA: TGTGCCAGCAATACCGCCGGGGAGCTGTTTTTT. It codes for CASNTAGELFF.

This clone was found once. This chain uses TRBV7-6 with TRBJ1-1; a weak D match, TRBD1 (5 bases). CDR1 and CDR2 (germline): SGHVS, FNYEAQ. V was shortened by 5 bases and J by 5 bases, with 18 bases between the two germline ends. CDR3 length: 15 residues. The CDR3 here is CASSGRTGPGTEAFF. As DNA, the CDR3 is TGTGCCAGCAGCGGACGAACAGGCCCGGGGACTGAAGCTTTCTTT.

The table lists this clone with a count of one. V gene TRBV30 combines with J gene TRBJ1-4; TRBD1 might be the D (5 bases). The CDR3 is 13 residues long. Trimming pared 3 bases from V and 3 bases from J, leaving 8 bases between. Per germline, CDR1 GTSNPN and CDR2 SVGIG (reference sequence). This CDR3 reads CAWRGGPNEKLFF. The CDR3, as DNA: TGTGCCTGGAGGGGGGGTCCTAATGAAAAACTGTTTTTT.

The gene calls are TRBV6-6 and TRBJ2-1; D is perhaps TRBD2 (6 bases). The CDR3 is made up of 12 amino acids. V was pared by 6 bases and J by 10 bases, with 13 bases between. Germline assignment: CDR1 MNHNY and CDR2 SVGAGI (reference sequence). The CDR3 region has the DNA TGTGCCAGCAGCGGAGGGCCTCAGGAGCAGTTCTTC. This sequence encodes CASSGGPQEQFF.

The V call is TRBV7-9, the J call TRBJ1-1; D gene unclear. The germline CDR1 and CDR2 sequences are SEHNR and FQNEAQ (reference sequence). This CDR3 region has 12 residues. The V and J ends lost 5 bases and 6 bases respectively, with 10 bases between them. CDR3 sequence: CASSPLGSEAFF. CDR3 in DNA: TGTGCCAGCAGCCCCCTGGGGTCTGAAGCTTTCTTT.

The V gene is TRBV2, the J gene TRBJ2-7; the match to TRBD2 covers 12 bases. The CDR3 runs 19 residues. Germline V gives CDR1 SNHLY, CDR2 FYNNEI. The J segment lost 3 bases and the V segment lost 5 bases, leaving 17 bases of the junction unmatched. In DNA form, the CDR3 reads TGTGCCAGCAGTAAAATTCCTAGCGGGAGGGCCCTTCATAGCTACGAGCAGTACTTC. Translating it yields CASSKIPSGRALHSYEQYF.

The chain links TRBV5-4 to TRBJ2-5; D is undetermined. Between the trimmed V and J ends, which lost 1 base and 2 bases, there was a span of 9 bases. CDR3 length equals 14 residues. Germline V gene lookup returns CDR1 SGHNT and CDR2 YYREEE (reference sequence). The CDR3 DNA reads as TGTGCCAGCAGCTTGAGAAGTGTTCAAGAGACCCAGTACTTC. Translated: CASSLRSVQETQYF.

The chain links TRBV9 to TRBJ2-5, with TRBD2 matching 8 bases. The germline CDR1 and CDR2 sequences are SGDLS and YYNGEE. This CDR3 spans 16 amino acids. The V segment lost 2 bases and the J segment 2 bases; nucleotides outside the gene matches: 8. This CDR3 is CASSVLSGSVQETQYF. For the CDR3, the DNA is TGTGCCAGCAGCGTCCTCAGCGGGAGTGTACAAGAGACCCAGTACTTC.

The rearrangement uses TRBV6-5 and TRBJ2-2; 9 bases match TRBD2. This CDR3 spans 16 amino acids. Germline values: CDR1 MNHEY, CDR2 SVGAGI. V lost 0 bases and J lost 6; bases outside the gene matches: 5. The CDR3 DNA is TGTGCCAGCAGTTACTCTGCGGGGGGGCCGGCCGGGGAGCTGTTTTTT. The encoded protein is CASSYSAGGPAGELFF.

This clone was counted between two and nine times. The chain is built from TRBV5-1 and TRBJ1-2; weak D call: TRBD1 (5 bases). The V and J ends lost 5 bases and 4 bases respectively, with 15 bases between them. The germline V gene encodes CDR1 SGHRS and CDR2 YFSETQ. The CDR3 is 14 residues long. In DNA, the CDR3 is TGCGCCAGCAGGCCGGGGACGGCATCCTATGGCTACACCTTC. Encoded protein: CASRPGTASYGYTF.

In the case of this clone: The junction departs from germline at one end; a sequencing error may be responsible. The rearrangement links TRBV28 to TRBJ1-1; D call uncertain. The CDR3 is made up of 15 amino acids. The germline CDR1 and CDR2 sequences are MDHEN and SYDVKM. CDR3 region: CASSSPSGWNSEAFF. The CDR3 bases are TGTGCCAGCAGTTCCCCCTCGGGTTGGAACTCTGAAGCTTTCTTT.

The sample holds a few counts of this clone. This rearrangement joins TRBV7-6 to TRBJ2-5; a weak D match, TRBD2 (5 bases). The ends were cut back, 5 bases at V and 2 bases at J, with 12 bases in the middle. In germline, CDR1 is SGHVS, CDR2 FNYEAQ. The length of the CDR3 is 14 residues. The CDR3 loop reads CASSRRGRQETQYF. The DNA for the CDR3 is TGTGCCAGCAGCCGTCGGGGTCGGCAAGAGACCCAGTACTTC.

CDR3 nucleotide sequence: TGTGCCAGCAGCGTGGGGAGGGGAAGCACAGATACGCAGTATTTT. Translated, it gives CASSVGRGSTDTQYF. V and J are TRBV7-9 and TRBJ2-3; 7 bases are a match to TRBD2. Trimming at V came to 5 bases and at J to 0 bases, leaving 5 bases not matched to a gene. The germline gives CDR1 SEHNR, CDR2 FQNEAQ (reference sequence). The CDR3 length is 15 residues.

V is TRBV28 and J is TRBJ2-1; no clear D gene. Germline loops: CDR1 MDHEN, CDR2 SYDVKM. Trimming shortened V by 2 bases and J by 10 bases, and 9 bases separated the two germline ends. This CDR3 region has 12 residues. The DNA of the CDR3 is TGTGCCAGCAGTTTAGGCCGCCCGGAGCAGTTCTTC. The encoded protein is CASSLGRPEQFF.

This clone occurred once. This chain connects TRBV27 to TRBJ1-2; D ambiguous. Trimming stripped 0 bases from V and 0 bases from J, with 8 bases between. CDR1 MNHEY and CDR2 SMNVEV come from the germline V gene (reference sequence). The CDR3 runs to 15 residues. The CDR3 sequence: CASSLSFEANYGYTF. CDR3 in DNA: TGTGCCAGCAGTTTATCGTTCGAAGCTAACTATGGCTACACCTTC.

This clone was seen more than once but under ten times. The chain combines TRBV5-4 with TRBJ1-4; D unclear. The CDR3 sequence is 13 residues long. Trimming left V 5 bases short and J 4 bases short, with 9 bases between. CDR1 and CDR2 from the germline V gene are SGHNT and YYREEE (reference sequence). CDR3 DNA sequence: TGTGCCAGCAGGGAGGCATTTAATGAAAAACTGTTTTTT. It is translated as CASREAFNEKLFF. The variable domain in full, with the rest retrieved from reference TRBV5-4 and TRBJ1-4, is ETGVTQSPTHLIKTRGQQVTLRCSSQSGHNTVSWYQQALGQGPQFIFQYYREEENGRGNFPPRFSGLQFPNYSSELNVNALELDDSALYLCASREAFNEKLFFGSGTQLSVL.